Each of the 30 T cell receptor beta chains below was sequenced from the same sample in a study of blood T cell repertoires in COVID-19. This table comes from immunoSEQ multiplex PCR, and its TCRdb copy is limited to in-frame clones, with some not included. The table lists some 150,000 clones, around 85% of them singletons. The sample taken for sequencing was PBMCs or T cells enriched from blood (not recorded which). The source of these receptors is a woman between 40 and 55 years old who had recovered from COVID-19.

The V gene is TRBV20-1, the J gene TRBJ2-7; 8 bases fit TRBD1. Germline V gene lookup returns CDR1 DFQATT and CDR2 SNEGSKA (reference sequence). Unmatched junction bases numbered 4, after V lost 5 bases and J lost 7 bases. CDR3 length equals 11 residues. Here the CDR3 DNA reads TGCAGTGCTGGACAGGGTTTTGAGCAGTACTTC. It translates to CSAGQGFEQYF.

As DNA, the CDR3 is TGTGCCAGTAGTACCCGACAGAACCATTTCATTTACGAGCAGTACTTC. It yields the protein CASSTRQNHFIYEQYF. V is TRBV19 and J is TRBJ2-7; tentatively, D is TRBD1 (5 bases). V shed 4 bases and J shed 4 bases, with 20 bases lying between them. The CDR3 is made up of 16 amino acids. The germline CDR1 and CDR2 sequences are LNHDA and SQIVND (reference sequence).

CDR3 sequence (DNA): TGTGCCAGTAGTATAACAGGGTCAAGCTCCTACGAGCAGTACTTC. This gives the protein CASSITGSSSYEQYF. The chain links TRBV19 to TRBJ2-7, with a possible D match to TRBD1 (6 bases). The CDR3 runs 15 residues. Germline V gene data show CDR1 as LNHDA and CDR2 as SQIVND (reference sequence). V lost 2 bases and J 0 bases, leaving 11 bases between the germline ends.

The chain joins TRBV5-6 to TRBJ1-2; 12 bases align to TRBD1. Unmatched junction bases numbered 7, after V lost 0 bases and J lost 4 bases. Germline V gene sequence: CDR1 SGHDT, CDR2 YYEEEE. CDR3 length: 17 residues. CDR3 region: CASSLAPGTGGVYGYTF. DNA for the CDR3: TGTGCCAGCAGCTTGGCCCCCGGGACAGGGGGCGTCTATGGCTACACCTTC.

V gene TRBV30 combines with J gene TRBJ2-7; D possibly corresponds to TRBD2 (6 bases). Germline CDR1 and CDR2: GTSNPN and SVGIG (reference sequence). The germline V and J ends were trimmed by 0 bases and 2 bases, with 14 bases remaining between them. The CDR3 length is 15 residues. The DNA for the CDR3 is TGTGCCTGGAGTGTAGCGGGCGGGGCAACCTACGAGCAGTACTTC. Its translation is CAWSVAGGATYEQYF.

The V call is TRBV2, the J call TRBJ2-7; 7 nucleotides match TRBD2. Germline CDR1 is SNHLY and CDR2 is FYNNEI. V lost 6 bases, J lost 0 bases, and 11 bases stayed unmatched. This CDR3 region has 16 residues. The CDR3 is CASRAGPSGASYEQYF. The CDR3 DNA is TGTGCCAGCAGGGCAGGGCCAAGCGGGGCCTCCTACGAGCAGTACTTC.

V and J are TRBV7-6 and TRBJ2-5, with 11 positions matching TRBD2. V gave up 5 bases and J gave up 1 base; unmatched junction bases: 9. Germline V gene data show CDR1 as SGHVS and CDR2 as FNYEAQ. The CDR3 has 17 amino acids. CDR3 loop: CASSPRTSGYIQETQYF. CDR3 nucleotide sequence: TGTGCCAGCAGCCCGCGGACTAGCGGGTACATCCAAGAGACCCAGTACTTC.

This chain links TRBV5-1 with TRBJ1-1, with TRBD1 matching 9 bases. After removal of 0 bases from V and 2 bases from J, the junction contained 2 bases not matched to a gene. Germline V CDR1 and CDR2: SGHRS, YFSETQ. The CDR3 extends over 15 amino acids. As DNA, the CDR3 is TGCGCCAGCAGCTTGGAGGGACAGGGAAACACTGAAGCTTTCTTT. It encodes CASSLEGQGNTEAFF.

The CDR3 DNA reads as TGTGCCTCCCGGAACAGGGGGGACTATGGCTACACCTTC. Amino acids: CASRNRGDYGYTF. The rearrangement joins TRBV30 to TRBJ1-2; 8 bases fit TRBD1. The CDR3 sequence is 13 residues long. J was trimmed by 3 bases and V by 7 bases; bases with no gene match: 7. Germline assignment: CDR1 GTSNPN and CDR2 SVGIG (reference sequence).

This clone was picked up a small number of times. V gene TRBV30 combines with J gene TRBJ1-2; 8 bases match TRBD1. Germline CDR1 and CDR2: GTSNPN and SVGIG (reference sequence). This CDR3 is built from 13 residues. V shed 3 bases and J 9 bases; nucleotides not matched to a gene: 9. CDR3 nucleotide sequence: TGTGCCTGGAGCCCGGGACAGGTCGGGAGCTACACCTTC. Its protein is CAWSPGQVGSYTF.

The V and J genes are TRBV24-1 and TRBJ2-3, with 12 positions matching TRBD1. Germline V gives CDR1 KGHDR, CDR2 SFDVKD. Trimming removed 2 bases from V and 8 bases from J; junction bases left unmatched: 4. CDR3 length: 15 residues. Here the CDR3 reads CATSDSGTGGSTQYF. CDR3 in DNA: TGTGCCACCAGTGATTCAGGGACAGGGGGCTCTACGCAGTATTTT.

The chain joins TRBV18 to TRBJ2-3; TRBD1 is a possible D gene (5 bases). Per germline, CDR1 KGHSH and CDR2 LQKENI. V dropped 4 bases and J dropped 0 bases, with 14 bases sitting between them. The CDR3 has 16 residues. The CDR3 loop reads CASSQLSGSSTDTQYF. DNA for the CDR3: TGTGCCAGCTCACAACTGTCAGGGTCTAGCACAGATACGCAGTATTTT.

The gene calls are TRBV6-5 and TRBJ1-2; tentatively, D is TRBD1 (5 bases). The CDR3 covers 13 residues. Germline V lookup: CDR1 MNHEY, CDR2 SVGAGI. Trimming shortened V by 6 bases and J by 1 base, and 9 bases separated the two germline ends. The CDR3 here is CASSPGGNYGYTF. The CDR3 DNA reads as TGTGCCAGCAGCCCGGGGGGTAACTATGGCTACACCTTC.

This clone was picked up one time. The chain employs TRBV4-1 and TRBJ2-7; 8 nucleotides match TRBD2. The CDR3 extends over 15 amino acids. Per germline, CDR1 MGHRA and CDR2 YSYEKL. V gave up 4 bases and J gave up 2 bases; unmatched junction bases: 7. CDR3 DNA: TGCGCCAGCAGCCCCACCGGGACTAGTACCTACGAGCAGTACTTC. Translated: CASSPTGTSTYEQYF.

In this sample, this clone turned up a few times. The rearrangement joins TRBV19 to TRBJ1-5, with D possibly being TRBD1 (6 bases). The germline CDR1 and CDR2 sequences are LNHDA and SQIVND (reference sequence). The CDR3 is 14 residues long. Between the trimmed V and J ends, which lost 8 bases and 2 bases, there was a span of 13 bases. The CDR3 DNA sequence: TGTGCCAGTCATTTAGGGGGAGGCAATCAGCCCCAGCATTTT. As protein: CASHLGGGNQPQHF.

The V call is TRBV7-8, the J call TRBJ2-7; 15 bases line up with TRBD2. Germline V gene data show CDR1 as SGHVS and CDR2 as FQNEAQ. The V segment lost 5 bases and the J segment 7 bases; nucleotides outside the gene matches: 9. This CDR3 is 16 amino acids long. The CDR3 loop is CASSRGLAGGPWEQYF. CDR3 in DNA: TGTGCCAGCAGCCGAGGACTAGCGGGAGGGCCATGGGAGCAGTACTTC. The variable domain in full, completed from reference TRBV7-8 and TRBJ2-7, reads GAGVSQSPRYKVAKRGQDVALRCDPISGHVSLFWYQQALGQGPEFLTYFQNEAQLDKSGLPSDRFFAERPEGSVSTLKIQRTQQEDSAVYLCASSRGLAGGPWEQYFGPGTRLTVT.

J is TRBJ2-7 and V is TRBV19, with TRBD1 as a possible D gene (8 bases). V lost 5 bases, J lost 7 bases, and 18 bases lay in between. Germline values: CDR1 LNHDA, CDR2 SQIVND (reference sequence). This CDR3 comprises 14 residues. The CDR3 region has the DNA TGTGCCAGTAGTCTCCTGGACAGGGAGGGAGAGCAGTACTTC. Its protein is CASSLLDREGEQYF. Complete variable domain (other parts from reference TRBV19 and TRBJ2-7): DGGITQSPKYLFRKEGQNVTLSCEQNLNHDAMYWYRQDPGQGLRLIYYSQIVNDFQKGDIAEGYSVSREKKESFPLTVTSAQKNPTAFYLCASSLLDREGEQYFGPGTRLTVT.

This chain links TRBV2 with TRBJ2-3; 11 bases map to TRBD2. The CDR3 spans 17 residues. The germline gives CDR1 SNHLY, CDR2 FYNNEI. V dropped 5 bases and J dropped 0; count of bases not matched to a gene: 7. The CDR3 here is CASSQTSGGPSTDTQYF. In DNA form, the CDR3 reads TGTGCCAGCAGTCAAACTAGCGGGGGACCTAGCACAGATACGCAGTATTTT.

This clone was seen a few times. The chain joins TRBV19 to TRBJ1-5; no reliable D call. The CDR3 consists of 15 residues. V was shortened by 1 base and J by 2 bases, with 9 bases between the two germline ends. Germline V lookup: CDR1 LNHDA, CDR2 SQIVND (reference sequence). CDR3: CASSIGWQGNQPQHF. DNA for the CDR3: TGTGCCAGTAGTATAGGGTGGCAGGGCAATCAGCCCCAGCATTTT. Drawing the rest from reference TRBV19 and TRBJ1-5, the complete variable domain is DGGITQSPKYLFRKEGQNVTLSCEQNLNHDAMYWYRQDPGQGLRLIYYSQIVNDFQKGDIAEGYSVSREKKESFPLTVTSAQKNPTAFYLCASSIGWQGNQPQHFGDGTRLSIL.

The chain uses TRBV19 and TRBJ1-4; 8 bases fit TRBD1. The CDR3 has 16 residues. Germline V lookup: CDR1 LNHDA, CDR2 SQIVND (reference sequence). V trimming: 0 bases; J trimming: 5 bases; junction bases outside the gene matches: 5. This CDR3 reads CASSIEATGANEKLFF. The DNA for the CDR3 is TGTGCCAGTAGTATAGAAGCGACAGGGGCAAATGAAAAACTGTTTTTT.

CDR3 sequence reads: CSVELGGGYNEQFF. For the CDR3, the DNA is TGCAGCGTTGAATTGGGCGGGGGTTACAATGAGCAGTTCTTC. The chain uses TRBV29-1 and TRBJ2-1; 7 nucleotides agree with TRBD2. V lost 2 bases to trimming and J lost 4 bases; unmatched junction nucleotides: 5. Germline CDR1 SQVTM, CDR2 ANQGSEA. CDR3 length: 14 amino acids.

The chain uses TRBV5-1 and TRBJ2-3; 10 nucleotides agree with TRBD2. Per the germline V gene, CDR1 is SGHRS and CDR2 is YFSETQ. The CDR3 contains 16 residues. The V gene end was trimmed by 0 bases and the J gene end by 4 bases; junction bases not matched to a gene: 5. CDR3: CASSLGTSGLSDTQYF. CDR3 bases: TGCGCCAGCAGCTTGGGGACTAGCGGACTGTCAGATACGCAGTATTTT.

The chain has TRBV5-8 and TRBJ2-1, with TRBD2 matching 9 bases. Per germline, CDR1 SGHTS and CDR2 YDEGEE. The CDR3 totals 13 residues. Unmatched junction bases numbered 2, after V lost 2 bases and J lost 8 bases. Here the CDR3 reads CASSFRTSDEQFF. CDR3 coding DNA: TGTGCCAGCAGCTTCCGGACTAGCGATGAGCAGTTCTTC.

The V and J genes are TRBV11-2 and TRBJ2-5, with TRBD1 identical over 8 bases. Germline trimming cut 3 bases from V and 2 bases from J; bases unmatched to any gene: 2. The CDR3 consists of 14 residues. CDR1 and CDR2 from the germline V gene are SGHAT and FQNNGV. The CDR3 is CASSLDRAQETQYF. DNA of the CDR3: TGTGCCAGCAGCTTGGACAGGGCTCAAGAGACCCAGTACTTC.

This rearrangement joins TRBV19 to TRBJ1-1, with TRBD1 as a possible D gene (5 bases). Between the trimmed V and J ends, which lost 3 bases and 1 base, there was a span of 6 bases. The CDR3 is 13 amino acids. CDR1 is LNHDA and CDR2 is SQIVND in the germline V gene (reference sequence). CDR3 nucleotides: TGTGCCAGTAGTATCCAGGGGAACACTGAAGCTTTCTTT. As protein: CASSIQGNTEAFF.

The V call is TRBV12-3 or TRBV12-4, the J call TRBJ1-1; TRBD1 aligns across 8 bases. After removal of 3 bases from V and 11 bases from J, the junction contained 8 bases not matched to a gene. This CDR3 comprises 13 residues. The CDR3 is CASSFGAGGDAFF. As DNA, the CDR3 is TGTGCCAGCAGTTTTGGGGCAGGGGGCGATGCTTTCTTT.

The gene calls are TRBV20-1 and TRBJ1-2, with 7 nucleotides matching TRBD1. CDR1 and CDR2 from the germline V gene are DFQATT and SNEGSKA (reference sequence). This CDR3 is 10 amino acids long. The chain's CDR3 is CAGTAPGYTF. CDR3 nucleotides: TGCGCCGGGACAGCCCCTGGCTACACCTTC.

The J gene is TRBJ2-7, the V gene TRBV13; TRBD1 matches 10 bases. J was trimmed by 3 bases and V by 4 bases; bases with no gene match: 3. The germline gives CDR1 PRHDT, CDR2 FYEKMQ (reference sequence). This CDR3 contains 14 residues. CDR3 residues: CASSSDRGNYEQYF. The CDR3 DNA sequence: TGTGCCAGCAGCTCGGACAGGGGGAACTACGAGCAGTACTTC.

This chain connects TRBV19 to TRBJ1-1; D might be TRBD1 (6 bases). Germline loops: CDR1 LNHDA, CDR2 SQIVND (reference sequence). Deletions cut 6 bases from V and 7 bases from J, with 9 bases between. CDR3 length: 11 amino acids. The CDR3 DNA reads TGTGCCAGTAGGAACAGGGTTGAAGCTTTCTTT. This codes for CASRNRVEAFF.

The V and J genes are TRBV30 and TRBJ1-3, with 9 nucleotides matching TRBD1. Germline values: CDR1 GTSNPN, CDR2 SVGIG (reference sequence). V was pared by 8 bases and J by 4 bases, with 3 bases of the junction left unmatched. The CDR3 runs 12 residues. The CDR3 reads CARGQGGNTIYF. In DNA, the CDR3 is TGTGCCCGTGGACAGGGGGGAAACACCATATATTTT.